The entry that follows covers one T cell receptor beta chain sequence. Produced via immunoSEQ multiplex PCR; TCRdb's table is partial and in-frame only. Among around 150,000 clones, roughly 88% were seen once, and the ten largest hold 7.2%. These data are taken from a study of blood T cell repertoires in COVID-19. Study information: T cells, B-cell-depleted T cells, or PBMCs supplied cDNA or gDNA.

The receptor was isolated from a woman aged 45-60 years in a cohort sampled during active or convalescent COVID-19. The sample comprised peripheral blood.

Here the CDR3 reads CASSKTGTVMNTEAFF. CDR3 sequence (DNA): TGCGCCAGCAGTAAAACAGGGACAGTTATGAACACTGAAGCTTTCTTT. V and J are TRBV5-1 and TRBJ1-1; TRBD1 aligns across 7 bases. Germline-derived CDR1 and CDR2 are SGHRS and YFSETQ. V shed 5 bases and J 0 bases; nucleotides not matched to a gene: 10. This CDR3 has 16 amino acids.